The clone carrying this T cell receptor (beta chain) was counted at least ten times. Antigen: not known. These data belong to a study of CD8+CD57+ T cells in acquired aplastic anemia. At the level of the study: DNA recovered from sorted CD4+ and CD8+ cells had a mean of about 3 ug.

Both TCR beta VDJ combination and CDR3 sequence profiling were carried out. Genomic DNA was the template for this profiling. One entry per CDR3 protein results from TCRdb running MiXCR on the reads. The sample records around 200,000 distinct CDR3 sequences, around 50% being singletons. The germline V gene has CDR1 DFQATT and CDR2 SNEGSKA (reference sequence). V lost 6 bases to trimming and J lost 5 bases; unmatched junction nucleotides: 5. The CDR3 sequence is 13 residues long. Study-wide findings and caveats: Patients and controls were found to share approximately 31 CD8+ CDR3 sequences.

CD8+CD57+ cell expansion, shown by flow cytometry, had occurred in the patients selected for sequencing. Severe acquired aplastic anemia was present in every patient. Patient blood was sampled before any therapy had been received. The rearrangement links TRBV20-1 to TRBJ2-3; 10 bases line up with TRBD2. The sample comprised sorted CD4+, CD8+, or CD8+CD57+ T cells (not recorded which) from PBMCs. The receptor was isolated from a human donor with aplastic anemia. CDR3 in DNA: TGCAGTGCGCTGGGACTAGCGATAGATACGCAGTATTTT. Protein: CSALGLAIDTQYF.